The 9 T cell receptor beta chains reported below all come from one sample, sequenced in a study of cytomegalovirus exposure and HLA in healthy donors. The study ran its PCR with 60 Vbeta and 13 Jbeta primers. Clones were read by immunoSEQ multiplex PCR, and TCRdb kept only the in-frame ones, dropping some. This repertoire shows fewer than 120,000 clones, approximately 78% found once; its top ten account for 1% to 1.5%. Sequencing input: PBMCs. The receptors were gathered from a woman between 25 and 40 years old in good health and CMV-seronegative.

In this sample, this clone turned up once. The chain is built from TRBV5-4 and TRBJ1-4; 10 bases are shared with TRBD1. V was pared by 6 bases and J by 7 bases, with 9 bases of the junction left unmatched. Germline assignment: CDR1 SGHNT and CDR2 YYREEE (reference sequence). This CDR3 is built from 15 residues. CDR3 in amino acids: CASTAKGQGSEKLFF. CDR3 sequence (DNA): TGTGCCAGCACCGCTAAGGGACAGGGGAGTGAAAAACTGTTTTTT.

This rearrangement joins TRBV16 to TRBJ2-6, with TRBD1 identical over 10 bases. The trim removed 6 bases at V and 0 bases at J, leaving 5 bases unmatched. The V gene's germline CDR1 is KGHSY and CDR2 FQNENV. This CDR3 is 17 amino acids long. As DNA, the CDR3 is TGTGCCAGCAGACGACAGGGGGCTCTCTCTGGGGCCAACGTCCTGACTTTC. This sequence encodes CASRRQGALSGANVLTF. The variable domain in full, with the rest retrieved from reference TRBV16 and TRBJ2-6, is GEEVAQTPKHLVRGEGQKAKLYCAPIKGHSYVFWYQQVLKNEFKFLISFQNENVFDETGMPKERFSAKCLPNSPCSLEIQATKLEDSAVYFCASRRQGALSGANVLTFGAGSRLTVL.

This clone was detected only a few times. This rearrangement joins TRBV7-9 to TRBJ1-2; perhaps TRBD1 as D (5 bases). V was pared by 7 bases and J by 8 bases, with 20 bases between. This CDR3 is 14 amino acids long. CDR1 SEHNR and CDR2 FQNEAQ come from the germline V gene (reference sequence). CDR3: CASTIRDSSGGYTF. CDR3 DNA sequence: TGTGCCAGCACTATCCGGGACTCCAGCGGAGGCTACACCTTC.

This clone has more than one count but fewer than ten. V is TRBV28 and J is TRBJ1-2; 8 positions agree with TRBD1. In germline, CDR1 is MDHEN, CDR2 SYDVKM. Germline trimming cut 5 bases from V and 2 bases from J; bases unmatched to any gene: 7. CDR3 length equals 15 residues. The CDR3 loop reads CASSPPDRVNYGYTF. CDR3 sequence (DNA): TGTGCCAGCAGTCCTCCGGACAGGGTAAACTATGGCTACACCTTC.

This clone was seen a few times. The chain couples TRBV2 to TRBJ2-7, with 11 bases fitting TRBD2. The germline gives CDR1 SNHLY, CDR2 FYNNEI. The CDR3 extends over 15 amino acids. V gave up 4 bases and J gave up 5 bases; unmatched junction bases: 7. CDR3 nucleotides: TGTGCCAGCAGTGGGCGTAGCGGGAGGGCCCACGAGCAGTACTTC. It codes for CASSGRSGRAHEQYF.

The chain recombines TRBV29-1 with TRBJ1-2; D is perhaps TRBD1 (6 bases). Germline loops: CDR1 SQVTM, CDR2 ANQGSEA. V lost 4 bases, J lost 2 bases, and 11 bases lay in between. The CDR3 has 13 amino acids. Here the CDR3 reads CSVGGGGNYGYTF. The CDR3 coding sequence is TGCAGCGTTGGGGGAGGGGGAAACTATGGCTACACCTTC.

The gene calls are TRBV19 and TRBJ2-1; tentatively, D is TRBD1 (6 bases). The length of the CDR3 is 13 residues. V dropped 7 bases and J dropped 9 bases, with 16 bases sitting between them. The germline gives CDR1 LNHDA, CDR2 SQIVND (reference sequence). The CDR3 DNA reads as TGTGCCAGTACCCTGGGGGCCGGAGGTGAGCAGTTCTTC. As protein: CASTLGAGGEQFF.

The chain has TRBV27 and TRBJ2-1; a weak D match, TRBD2 (7 bases). The V end was cut by 2 bases, the J end by 4 bases, with 12 bases between. Germline CDR1 and CDR2: MNHEY and SMNVEV (reference sequence). This CDR3 is 15 amino acids long. This CDR3 is CASSLGGGPYNEQFF. CDR3 sequence (DNA): TGTGCCAGCAGTTTAGGGGGGGGGCCTTACAATGAGCAGTTCTTC.

J is TRBJ1-2 and V is TRBV12-2. TRBV12-2 is recorded as a pseudogene. The CDR3 has 15 amino acids. DNA for the CDR3: TGTGCAAGTCGCTCCTGGACCTTGCGGGTCTATGGCTACACCTTC. This gives the protein CASRSWTLRVYGYTF.